This passage covers 17 T cell receptor beta chains from one sample sequenced in a study of blood T cell repertoires in COVID-19. This table comes from immunoSEQ multiplex PCR, and its TCRdb copy is limited to in-frame clones, with some not included. The table lists 200,000 to 250,000 clones, 65% to 90% of them singletons. Sequencing was carried out using peripheral blood. These receptors all stem from a man in his fifties with acute or convalescent COVID-19.

This sequence joins TRBV10-3 and TRBJ1-3, with D possibly TRBD1 on 5 matching bases. This CDR3 has 14 residues. Germline CDR1 and CDR2: ENHRY and SYGVKD. The V and J ends lost 3 bases and 4 bases respectively, with 10 bases between them. The CDR3 protein is CAISDGQGGNTIYF. The CDR3 DNA reads as TGTGCCATCAGTGATGGGCAGGGAGGAAACACCATATATTTT.

The V and J genes are TRBV15 and TRBJ1-2, with D tentatively TRBD1 (5 bases). Per germline, CDR1 LNHNV and CDR2 YYDKDF (reference sequence). Trimming shortened V by 2 bases and J by 5 bases, and 12 bases separated the two germline ends. This CDR3 contains 14 residues. CDR3 nucleotides: TGTGCCACCAGCAGAAGGCCGGGGGATTATGGCTACACCTTC. Its protein is CATSRRPGDYGYTF.

This chain connects TRBV5-6 to TRBJ1-6; D unresolved. Germline lookup yields CDR1 SGHDT and CDR2 YYEEEE. The CDR3 loop spans 18 amino acids. Trimming left V 0 bases short and J 0 bases short, with 13 bases between. The CDR3: CASSLGPMGSSYNSPLHF. In nucleotides, the CDR3 is TGTGCCAGCAGCTTGGGACCCATGGGGAGCTCCTATAATTCACCCCTCCACTTT.

J is TRBJ1-2 and V is TRBV7-2; no firm D call. Germline CDR1 SGHTA, CDR2 FQGNSA. The CDR3 extends over 15 amino acids. V lost 5 bases and J lost 0, with 13 bases in between. DNA of the CDR3: TGTGCCAGCAGCCTGGTTAGCGGAACTAACTATGGCTACACCTTC. It is translated as CASSLVSGTNYGYTF.

The chain combines TRBV19 with TRBJ1-4; 8 nucleotides line up with TRBD1. Looked up from germline, CDR1 is LNHDA and CDR2 is SQIVND (reference sequence). V lost 1 base to trimming and J lost 0 bases; unmatched junction nucleotides: 1. This CDR3 contains 16 residues. The CDR3 reads CASSIGQGTTNEKLFF. The CDR3 nucleotides are TGTGCCAGTAGTATAGGACAGGGGACAACTAATGAAAAACTGTTTTTT.

The genes are TRBV6-2 or TRBV6-3 and TRBJ2-7, with D possibly TRBD1 on 5 matching bases. The CDR3 spans 14 residues. V shed 2 bases and J shed 2 bases, with 10 bases lying between them. Looked up from germline, CDR1 is MNHEY and CDR2 is SVGEGT. The CDR3 protein is CASSYMWGPYEQYF. The CDR3 coding sequence is TGTGCCAGCAGTTACATGTGGGGCCCCTACGAGCAGTACTTC.

The rearrangement uses TRBV11-1 and TRBJ1-2; 8 bases match TRBD1. The V gene end was trimmed by 4 bases and the J gene end by 4 bases; junction bases not matched to a gene: 5. This CDR3 is built from 14 residues. Germline CDR1 is SGHAT and CDR2 is FQDESV (reference sequence). CDR3 region: CASSSTGEAYGYTF. The CDR3 region has the DNA TGTGCCAGCAGCTCGACAGGGGAGGCCTATGGCTACACCTTC.

The V gene is TRBV12-3 or TRBV12-4, the J gene TRBJ2-7, with D maybe TRBD1 (5 bases). The CDR3 sequence is 13 residues long. V was pared by 3 bases and J by 3 bases, with 9 bases between. CDR3 amino acids: CASSLAGYYEQYF. CDR3 nucleotide sequence: TGTGCCAGCAGTTTGGCAGGGTACTACGAGCAGTACTTC.

The V and J genes are TRBV5-4 and TRBJ1-2, with D possibly being TRBD1 (5 bases). Germline V lookup: CDR1 SGHNT, CDR2 YYREEE (reference sequence). The CDR3 contains 15 residues. Trimming shortened V by 4 bases and J by 8 bases, and 21 bases separated the two germline ends. The CDR3 DNA follows: TGTGCCAGCAGCCAATTACAGGCTAGGGTACGAGGCTACACCTTC. Translated: CASSQLQARVRGYTF.

The chain recombines TRBV27 with TRBJ1-1; D remains unclear. V was pared by 5 bases and J by 0 bases, with 7 bases between. The germline CDR1 and CDR2 sequences are MNHEY and SMNVEV (reference sequence). The CDR3 extends over 13 amino acids. In DNA, the CDR3 is TGTGCCAGCAGTGGGCCACTGAACACTGAAGCTTTCTTT. Amino acid sequence: CASSGPLNTEAFF.

This chain connects TRBV5-1 to TRBJ1-6, with a weak D call TRBD1 (6 bases). Trimming stripped 0 bases from V and 0 bases from J, with 13 bases between. CDR1 and CDR2 (germline): SGHRS, YFSETQ. CDR3 length equals 18 residues. The CDR3 DNA sequence: TGCGCCAGCAGCTTGGAAGGCAGGGGACCCTCCTATAATTCACCCCTCCACTTT. Protein: CASSLEGRGPSYNSPLHF.

V is TRBV6-5 and J is TRBJ1-1; tentative D call: TRBD1 (5 bases). CDR3 length: 14 amino acids. Per germline, CDR1 MNHEY and CDR2 SVGAGI. Trimming left V 10 bases short and J 8 bases short, with 23 bases between. The CDR3 nucleotides are TGTGCCACCACAGATCCGCGGGGCAGGCAAGAAGCTTTCTTT. Protein: CATTDPRGRQEAFF.

A note on this clone: Other DNA variants within this sample encode the same CDR3. The genes are TRBV6-5 and TRBJ1-1, with TRBD1 matching over 7 bases. Germline-derived CDR1 and CDR2 are MNHEY and SVGAGI. Losses at the gene ends were 6 bases for V and 0 bases for J; bases not matched to a gene: 4. The CDR3 has 14 residues. The CDR3 here is CASSPGTVNTEAFF. In DNA form, the CDR3 reads TGTGCCAGCAGCCCCGGGACAGTGAACACTGAAGCTTTCTTT.

The chain carries TRBV18 and TRBJ2-3; 7 bases agree with TRBD1. J lost 0 bases, V lost 6 bases, and 9 bases had no gene match. This CDR3 has 16 residues. The V gene's germline CDR1 is KGHSH and CDR2 LQKENI. CDR3 loop: CASSQQGQSSTDTQYF. CDR3 nucleotide sequence: TGTGCCAGCTCCCAACAGGGACAGTCTAGCACAGATACGCAGTATTTT.

This clone was counted only a few times. The V gene is TRBV21-1, the J gene TRBJ1-5; the listed D gene, TRBD1, was not tested against the DNA. TRBV21-1 is termed a pseudogene. The CDR3 runs 15 residues. CDR3 sequence reads: CASKERQGVGQPQHF. In nucleotides, the CDR3 is TGTGCCAGCAAGGAGAGACAGGGGGTCGGTCAGCCCCAGCATTTT.

V is TRBV18 and J is TRBJ1-1; 7 bases align to TRBD1. With 4 bases clipped from V and 1 base from J, the junction kept 3 bases outside the gene matches. This CDR3 comprises 14 residues. The V gene's germline CDR1 is KGHSH and CDR2 LQKENI. The CDR3 region has the DNA TGTGCCAGCTCACGGGACAGCCAGAACACTGAAGCTTTCTTT. Translating it yields CASSRDSQNTEAFF.

The chain is built from TRBV6-5 and TRBJ2-5; D is unclear. The V end lost 4 bases, the J end lost 1 base, and 16 bases lay between the germline ends. The V gene's germline CDR1 is MNHEY and CDR2 SVGAGI. This CDR3 region has 16 residues. This CDR3 is CASSSPFDTLQETQYF. The CDR3 DNA follows: TGTGCCAGCAGTTCCCCCTTTGACACTCTCCAAGAGACCCAGTACTTC.